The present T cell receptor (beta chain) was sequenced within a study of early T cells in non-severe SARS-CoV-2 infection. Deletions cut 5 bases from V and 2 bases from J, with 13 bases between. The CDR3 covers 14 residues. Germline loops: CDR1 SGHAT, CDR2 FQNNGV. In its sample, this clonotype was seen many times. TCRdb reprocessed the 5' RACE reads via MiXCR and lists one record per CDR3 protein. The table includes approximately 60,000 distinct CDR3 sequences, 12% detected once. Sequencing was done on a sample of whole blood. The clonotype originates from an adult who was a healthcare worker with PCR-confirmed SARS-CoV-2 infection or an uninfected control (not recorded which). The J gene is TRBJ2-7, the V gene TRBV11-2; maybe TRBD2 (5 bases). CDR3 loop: CASSGSGITYEQYF. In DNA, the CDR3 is TGTGCCAGCAGCGGGTCGGGGATTACCTACGAGCAGTACTTC.